These 25 T cell receptor beta chains came from one sample sequenced in a study of Graves' ophthalmopathy and Graves' hyperthyroidism. Amplification of TCR beta CDR3 regions used RNA transcripts. Second-round multiplex PCR followed a first-round RT-PCR using HTBI primers. TCRdb reanalysed the multiplex PCR reads using MiXCR and keeps one entry per CDR3 protein. This sample yields about 1.1 million distinct CDR3 sequences, of which about 38% are seen a single time; more than 9.5% belongs to the top ten. Material for sequencing was peripheral blood or thyroid tissue (not recorded which). The receptors shown here come from an adult man with Graves' hyperthyroidism.

The CDR3 sequence is CSARELLAVETQYF. CDR3 sequence (DNA): TGCAGTGCTAGAGAACTATTAGCGGTTGAGACCCAGTACTTC. The V gene is TRBV20-1, the J gene TRBJ2-5, with a possible D match to TRBD2 (6 bases). Trimming removed 0 bases at V and 5 bases at J, with 13 bases between. This CDR3 contains 14 residues. CDR1 is DFQATT, CDR2 SNEGSKA, per germline (reference sequence).

This clonotype was seen once. The chain is built from TRBV4-3 and TRBJ2-1, with 7 bases matching TRBD2. Germline V CDR1 and CDR2: LGHNA, YSLEER. The V segment lost 1 base and the J segment 8 bases; nucleotides outside the gene matches: 5. This CDR3 has 14 amino acids. CDR3 nucleotides: TGCGCCAGCAGCCAAGGACTAGCTTCCGATGAGCAGTTCTTC. Translating it yields CASSQGLASDEQFF.

The chain combines TRBV10-3 with TRBJ1-2, with 8 bases that match TRBD1. Trimming cost V 10 bases and J 1 base; bases outside gene matches: 14. Germline-derived CDR1 and CDR2 are ENHRY and SYGVKD. The CDR3 is 16 amino acids. CDR3 coding DNA: TGTGCCAGCAGATACGGGACAGGTGGTAGTAACTATGGCTACACCTTC. Its translation is CASRYGTGGSNYGYTF.

This clonotype was counted at least ten times. The V call is TRBV5-1, the J call TRBJ1-1; D is undetermined. This CDR3 has 14 amino acids. The V end lost 1 base, the J end lost 1 base, and 8 bases lay between the germline ends. In germline, CDR1 is SGHRS, CDR2 YFSETQ. The CDR3 loop is CASSLMQTNTEAFF. CDR3 sequence (DNA): TGCGCCAGCAGCTTGATGCAGACGAACACTGAAGCTTTCTTT.

The table lists this clonotype with a few counts. The chain is built from TRBV5-5 and TRBJ2-7, with a possible D match to TRBD1 (7 bases). This CDR3 contains 14 residues. Germline assignment: CDR1 SGHKS and CDR2 YYEKEE (reference sequence). V dropped 4 bases and J dropped 7 bases, with 18 bases sitting between them. In nucleotides, the CDR3 is TGTGCCAGCAGCCTTCCACCAGGGGGGAGGGAGCAGTACTTC. Translating gives CASSLPPGGREQYF.

The V and J genes are TRBV25-1 and TRBJ2-1; D is uncertain. The CDR3 is made up of 15 amino acids. V lost 4 bases to trimming and J lost 5 bases, with 15 bases between them. The V gene's germline CDR1 is MGHDK and CDR2 SYGVNS. The CDR3 nucleotides are TGTGCCAGCAGTGCTATGGGCAGTCTAAACAATGAGCAGTTCTTC. This gives the protein CASSAMGSLNNEQFF.

This clonotype was counted once. The chain has TRBV29-1 and TRBJ1-4; 11 bases match TRBD1. Germline trimming cut 6 bases from V and 2 bases from J; bases unmatched to any gene: 8. The CDR3 spans 16 residues. The V gene's germline CDR1 is SQVTM and CDR2 ANQGSEA. The CDR3 coding sequence is TGCAGCGTACCCTCCGGGACAGGGGGTACTAATGAAAAACTGTTTTTT. Translation: CSVPSGTGGTNEKLFF.

The chain couples TRBV5-1 to TRBJ1-5; 7 bases are shared with TRBD1. This CDR3 region has 14 residues. After removal of 2 bases from V and 5 bases from J, the junction contained 4 bases not matched to a gene. Germline V gives CDR1 SGHRS, CDR2 YFSETQ. CDR3 coding DNA: TGCGCCAGCAGCTTCGGACAGGTTGATCAGCCCCAGCATTTT. It specifies CASSFGQVDQPQHF. The full variable domain, completed using reference TRBV5-1 and TRBJ1-5, is KAGVTQTPRYLIKTRGQQVTLSCSPISGHRSVSWYQQTPGQGLQFLFEYFSETQRNKGNFPGRFSGRQFSNSRSEMNVSTLELGDSALYLCASSFGQVDQPQHFGDGTRLSIL.

The rearrangement joins TRBV7-6 to TRBJ1-1; D is undetermined. Trimming removed 5 bases from V and 8 bases from J, with 15 bases in between. The CDR3 runs to 13 residues. CDR1 is SGHVS, CDR2 FNYEAQ, per germline. CDR3 in DNA: TGTGCCAGCAGCCTCAGCTTAGGGCGAGAAGCTTTCTTT. It codes for CASSLSLGREAFF.

J is TRBJ2-7 and V is TRBV10-3, with D uncertain. This CDR3 is built from 13 residues. Germline V gene data show CDR1 as ENHRY and CDR2 as SYGVKD. Trimming left V 2 bases short and J 3 bases short, with 8 bases between. CDR3 sequence (DNA): TGTGCCATCAGTGAGGCCCCAATCTACGAGCAGTACTTC. Amino acid sequence: CAISEAPIYEQYF.

Notes on this clonotype: Its ends do not fully match the called genes, so a read error is possible. This sequence joins TRBV7-2 and TRBJ2-2; D is possibly TRBD1 or TRBD2 (8 bases each). The germline gives CDR1 SGHTA, CDR2 FQGNSA. CDR3 length equals 20 residues. As DNA, the CDR3 is TGCGCCAGCAGCCAAGATCCCAGGGGGCTCGGACTAGCAAACCCCGGGGAGCTGTTTTTT. It is translated as CASSQDPRGLGLANPGELFF.

The sample holds a few counts of this clonotype. CDR3 residues: CSVAGQGANVLTF. The CDR3 nucleotides are TGCAGCGTTGCGGGACAGGGGGCCAACGTCCTGACTTTC. The V call is TRBV29-1, the J call TRBJ2-6; 7 bases line up with TRBD1. The CDR3 loop spans 13 amino acids. V gave up 4 bases and J gave up 4 bases; unmatched junction bases: 1. In germline, CDR1 is SQVTM, CDR2 ANQGSEA. Combining the CDR3 with reference TRBV29-1 and TRBJ2-6 gives the whole variable domain SAVISQKPSRDICQRGTSLTIQCQVDSQVTMMFWYRQQPGQSLTLIATANQGSEATYESGFVIDKFPISRPNLTFSTLTVSNMSPEDSSIYLCSVAGQGANVLTFGAGSRLTVL.

This clonotype was seen repeatedly, ten times or more. J is TRBJ2-7 and V is TRBV24-1, with D tentatively TRBD1 (5 bases). Per germline, CDR1 KGHDR and CDR2 SFDVKD. Trimming cost V 8 bases and J 0 bases, with 10 bases left between them. The CDR3 sequence is 13 residues long. The CDR3 DNA reads TGTGCCACCAAACAGGCAATCTCCTACGAGCAGTACTTC. Translating gives CATKQAISYEQYF.

This clonotype was found many times. V and J are TRBV11-2 and TRBJ2-7; D unresolved. The CDR3 has 16 residues. Germline CDR1 is SGHAT and CDR2 is FQNNGV. The V gene lost 4 bases and the J gene lost 0 bases, with 16 bases spanning the gap. The CDR3 protein is CASSSTPGHSSYEQYF. DNA of the CDR3: TGTGCCAGCAGCTCAACACCGGGTCATAGCTCCTACGAGCAGTACTTC.

To note about this clonotype: A junction boundary mismatches the germline segment, possibly from a read error. This chain uses TRBV7-8 with TRBJ2-3; tentatively, D is TRBD1 or TRBD2 (5 bases each). Germline values: CDR1 SGHVS, CDR2 FQNEAQ. The CDR3 runs 19 residues. In DNA, the CDR3 is TGTGCCAGCAGCTCCCCCCCGGGACCAAACTACCAAAGCAGAGATACGCAGTATTTT. Protein product: CASSSPPGPNYQSRDTQYF. Drawing the rest from reference TRBV7-8 and TRBJ2-3, the complete variable domain is GAGVSQSPRYKVAKRGQDVALRCDPISGHVSLFWYQQALGQGPEFLTYFQNEAQLDKSGLPSDRFFAERPEGSVSTLKIQRTQQEDSAVYLCASSSPPGPNYQSRDTQYFGPGTRLTVL.

This clonotype has a handful of counts. The genes are TRBV20-1 and TRBJ1-6; D is unresolved. The germline CDR1 and CDR2 sequences are DFQATT and SNEGSKA (reference sequence). This CDR3 region has 15 residues. V lost 6 bases, J lost 6 bases, and 18 bases lay in between. Here the CDR3 DNA reads TGCAGTGCCTGGGAGGGCTCCATCGCTAATTCACCCCTCCACTTT. This gives the protein CSAWEGSIANSPLHF.

The CDR3 loop is CSVGIGELFF. As DNA, the CDR3 is TGCAGCGTTGGAATCGGGGAGCTGTTTTTT. This chain uses TRBV29-1 with TRBJ2-2; D unclear. The germline V and J ends were trimmed by 4 bases and 7 bases, with 4 bases remaining between them. The CDR3 sequence is 10 residues long. Germline V gene data show CDR1 as SQVTM and CDR2 as ANQGSEA.

The J gene is TRBJ1-2, the V gene TRBV25-1; no reliable D call. V shed 4 bases and J shed 0 bases, with 9 bases lying between them. This CDR3 has 14 amino acids. CDR1 and CDR2 (germline): MGHDK, SYGVNS. CDR3 residues: CASSVMGANYGYTF. CDR3 coding DNA: TGTGCCAGCAGTGTTATGGGTGCTAACTATGGCTACACCTTC.

The chain recombines TRBV7-8 with TRBJ1-4; 8 bases fit TRBD1. The V and J ends lost 6 bases and 3 bases, in that order; junction bases with no gene match: 6. The CDR3 is made up of 15 amino acids. Germline loops: CDR1 SGHVS, CDR2 FQNEAQ. The CDR3 DNA reads TGTGCCAGCAGGTCTGGGACAGGTGCTAATGAAAAACTGTTTTTT. Translating gives CASRSGTGANEKLFF.

With regard to this clonotype: The CDR3 ends on some other residue instead of the conserved phenylalanine or tryptophan, so this is likely a read error. J is TRBJ1-2 and V is TRBV12-3 or TRBV12-4; D unresolved. This CDR3 is built from 13 residues. Trimming stripped 4 bases from V and 6 bases from J, with 12 bases between. The CDR3 DNA reads TGTGCCAGCAGTTCAATGTGGGCAGATGGCTACACCTGC. The encoded protein is CASSSMWADGYTC.

Many counts were recorded for this clonotype. The DNA of the CDR3 is TGTGCCAGTAGCTCACGGATCAATCAGCCCCAGCATTTT. Amino acids: CASSSRINQPQHF. J is TRBJ1-5 and V is TRBV19; D not certain. Germline V gene data show CDR1 as LNHDA and CDR2 as SQIVND (reference sequence). The germline V and J ends were trimmed by 6 bases and 3 bases, with 9 bases remaining between them. The CDR3 is 13 residues long.

V gene TRBV10-3 combines with J gene TRBJ2-5; D unresolved. In germline, CDR1 is ENHRY, CDR2 SYGVKD. Trimming shortened V by 7 bases and J by 0 bases, and 24 bases separated the two germline ends. This CDR3 has 18 amino acids. CDR3 in amino acids: CAIMNRPPDTEYQETQYF. The CDR3, as DNA: TGTGCCATCATGAATAGACCCCCGGATACGGAGTACCAAGAGACCCAGTACTTC.

V usage is TRBV20-1 and J usage is TRBJ2-2; perhaps TRBD2 as D (6 bases). CDR3 size: 13 residues. The germline V gene encodes CDR1 DFQATT and CDR2 SNEGSKA (reference sequence). With 6 bases removed from V and 5 bases from J, the gap between germline ends came to 13 bases. CDR3 DNA sequence: TGCAGTGCAGCCGGGACTCAGACCGGGGAGCTGTTTTTT. This translates into CSAAGTQTGELFF.

This clonotype occurred many times. V gene TRBV5-1 combines with J gene TRBJ2-7, with TRBD2 as a possible D gene (6 bases). CDR3 size: 14 residues. Trimming stripped 4 bases from V and 6 bases from J, with 17 bases between. Germline loops: CDR1 SGHRS, CDR2 YFSETQ. CDR3 DNA sequence: TGCGCCAGCAGCGGTGACGGGGGTTCAGGCGAGCAGTACTTC. It is translated as CASSGDGGSGEQYF.

There are many counts of this clonotype. CDR3 nucleotide sequence: TGTGCCAGCAGCTTAAGCACTAACTCCTACGAGCAGTACTTC. This gives the protein CASSLSTNSYEQYF. This chain links TRBV7-2 with TRBJ2-7; D remains ambiguous. The germline V gene encodes CDR1 SGHTA and CDR2 FQGNSA. This CDR3 region has 14 residues. V was cut by 2 bases and J by 0 bases, with 8 bases left in between.